A selection of T cell receptor beta chains follows, all from one sample in a study of blood T cell repertoires in COVID-19. Clones were read by immunoSEQ multiplex PCR, and TCRdb kept only the in-frame ones, dropping some. The sample lists 400,000 to 550,000 clones, about 89% occurring once. Sequences were obtained from peripheral blood. The receptor source for this set is a woman in her 30s with acute or convalescent COVID-19. Both conserved end residues are part of each CDR3. The D gene is left open where the match is weak. Rows give clone size only sometimes, using once, few, many, or a class for an expanded clone.

j_call d_call v_call clone_size cdr3_nt cdr3_aa
TRBJ1-1 TRBD1 TRBV9 NA TGTGCCAGCAGCGTAGGGGGACAGGGAGGAACTGAAGCTTTCTTT CASSVGGQGGTEAFF
TRBJ1-1 NA TRBV25-1 once TGTGCCAGCTCCCGGGGGGGTGGCACTGAAGCTTTCTTT CASSRGGGTEAFF
TRBJ1-5 NA TRBV2 NA TGTGCCAGCAGTGAGGGCCGCCTGATTCAGCCCCAGCATTTT CASSEGRLIQPQHF
TRBJ1-2 NA TRBV30 NA TGTGCCTGGAGTGTAGGAGCCTATGGCTACACCTTC CAWSVGAYGYTF
TRBJ1-2 NA TRBV3-1/TRBV3-2 once TGTGCCAGCAGCCAGCCAGGGTTCCACTATGGCTACACCTTC CASSQPGFHYGYTF
TRBJ2-7 TRBD1 TRBV30 NA TGTGCCTGGAGTGTAAGGCAGGGGGCTGAGCAGTACTTC CAWSVRQGAEQYF
TRBJ2-2 NA TRBV19 NA TGTGCCAGTAGTATAGATCTTCCGACCGGGGAGCTGTTTTTT CASSIDLPTGELFF
TRBJ1-3 NA TRBV5-1 NA TGCGCCAGCAGCCCGTCGTCGGTGAGTGGAAACACCATATATTTT CASSPSSVSGNTIYF
TRBJ2-3 TRBD2 TRBV5-1 NA TGCGCCAGCAGCTTGGGACTAGCGGGGCTCACAGATACGCAGTATTTT CASSLGLAGLTDTQYF
TRBJ2-7 TRBD2 TRBV7-2 NA TGTGCCAGCAGCCCGAAGCGGGGAGGCTACGAGCAGTACTTC CASSPKRGGYEQYF
TRBJ2-3 TRBD2 TRBV9 NA TGTGCCAGCAGCCTTAGCGGGGGCCAAACCTACACAGATACGCAGTATTTT CASSLSGGQTYTDTQYF
TRBJ1-6 NA TRBV30 NA TGTGCCTGGAGGAGCTCCTATAATTCACCCCTCCACTTT CAWRSSYNSPLHF
TRBJ2-1 TRBD1 TRBV11-2 NA TGTGCCAGCAGCTGGAACCGGGACAGTCTCTACAATGAGCAGTTCTTC CASSWNRDSLYNEQFF
TRBJ2-7 NA TRBV11-3 NA TGTGCCAGCAGCTTAGAGCCGGGGGAGCAGTACTTC CASSLEPGEQYF
TRBJ2-1 TRBD2 TRBV9 NA TGTGCCAGCAGCGCAACGCTAGCGGGGTACAATGAGCAGTTCTTC CASSATLAGYNEQFF
TRBJ2-2 NA TRBV19 NA TGTGCCAGTAGTATTCTACAGACGAACACCGGGGAGCTGTTTTTT CASSILQTNTGELFF
TRBJ2-7 TRBD1 TRBV19 NA TGTGCCAGTAGTATCACAGGGGGCTACGAGCAGTACTTC CASSITGGYEQYF
TRBJ2-2 TRBD2 TRBV28 NA TGTGCCAGCAGCCCCCTGGGGACTACCCGCACCGGGGAGCTGTTTTTT CASSPLGTTRTGELFF
TRBJ1-3 TRBD1 TRBV3-1/TRBV3-2 NA TGTGCCAGCAGCCTAAGGACAGGTTCTGGAAACACCATATATTTT CASSLRTGSGNTIYF
TRBJ1-3 NA TRBV19 NA TGTGCCAGTAAATACGGGGTCTCTGGAAACACCATATATTTT CASKYGVSGNTIYF
TRBJ2-2 NA TRBV11-3 NA TGTGCCAGCAGCTTATTCAAGGACAAGAAGAAGACCGGGGAGCTGTTTTTT CASSLFKDKKKTGELFF
TRBJ2-7 TRBD1 TRBV28 NA TGTGCCAGCAGGTCCGCCGGGACAGACCTATCCTACGAGCAGTACTTC CASRSAGTDLSYEQYF
TRBJ2-7 TRBD2 TRBV28 NA TGTGCCAGCAGTCTACTAGCGGGGGGCCCATCCTACGAGCAGTACTTC CASSLLAGGPSYEQYF
TRBJ2-1 NA TRBV29-1 NA TGCAGCGTTGTGGGCGGGAAGCAGTTCTTC CSVVGGKQFF
TRBJ2-7 TRBD2 TRBV5-6 NA TGTGCCAGCAGCGGACCGGGACTAGCGGGGGGACTCTACGAGCAGTACTTC CASSGPGLAGGLYEQYF
TRBJ2-1 NA TRBV2 NA TGTGCCAGCAGAACGGACAGCCACAATGAGCAGTTCTTC CASRTDSHNEQFF
TRBJ2-1 TRBD1 TRBV19 NA TGTGCCAGTAGCCTGACAGGGGGGGATTACAATGAGCAGTTCTTC CASSLTGGDYNEQFF
TRBJ2-7 NA TRBV4-1 NA TGCGCCAGCAGCCAAGGACGGACAAGCTCCTACGAGCAGTACTTC CASSQGRTSSYEQYF
TRBJ2-7 NA TRBV4-1 NA TGCGCCAGCAGCCAAGGGACAGACTACGAGCAGTACTTC CASSQGTDYEQYF
TRBJ1-4 NA TRBV5-1 NA TGCGCCAGCAGCGCAAGGATTCGGGGAAATGAAAAACTGTTTTTT CASSARIRGNEKLFF
TRBJ1-1 NA TRBV9 NA TGTGCCAGCAGCGTAGTTACGGTGGGCCGGGAAGCTTTCTTT CASSVVTVGREAFF